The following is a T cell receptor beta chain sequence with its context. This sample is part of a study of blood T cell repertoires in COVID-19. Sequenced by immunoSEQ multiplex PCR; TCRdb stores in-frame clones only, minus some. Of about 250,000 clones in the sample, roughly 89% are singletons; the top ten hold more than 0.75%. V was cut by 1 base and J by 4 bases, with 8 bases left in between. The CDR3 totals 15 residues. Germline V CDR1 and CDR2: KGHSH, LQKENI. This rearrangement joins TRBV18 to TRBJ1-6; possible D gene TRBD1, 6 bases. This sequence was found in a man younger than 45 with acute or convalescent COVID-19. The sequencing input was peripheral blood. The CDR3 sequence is CASSPQGHYNSPLHF. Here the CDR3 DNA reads TGTGCCAGCTCACCACAGGGACATTATAATTCACCCCTCCACTTT.